This TCR beta chain derives from a study of CD8+CD57+ T cells in acquired aplastic anemia. Study outcomes and limitations: Sharing between patients and controls was observed for twenty-nine CD8+ CDR3 sequences. A significant difference in CD8+ Simpson's diversity between patients and controls was not found.

CDR3 length: 15 residues. CDR1 and CDR2 (germline): SGHDT, YYEEEE. Trimming shortened V by 0 bases and J by 4 bases, and 13 bases separated the two germline ends. As concerns this clonotype: The antigen is not known.

Selection for sequencing was limited to patients who had shown CD8+CD57+ cell expansion by flow cytometry. Profiles of TCR beta VDJ and CDR3 were generated from a genomic DNA template. MiXCR, run by TCRdb on the reads, gives a single entry per CDR3 protein. The table shows about 270,000 distinct CDR3 sequences, with 82% occurring only once. J is TRBJ1-2 and V is TRBV5-6, with a possible D match to TRBD1 (5 bases). The source is a human donor with aplastic anemia. The sample taken for sequencing was sorted CD4+, CD8+, or CD8+CD57+ T cells (not recorded which) from PBMCs. The CDR3 spells CASSLERGRTYGYTF. CDR3 nucleotide sequence: TGTGCCAGCAGCTTGGAGAGGGGACGGACCTATGGCTACACCTTC.